Below, one TCR beta chain is given with its context. This clone was counted ten times or more. Its antigen has not been determined. It has no much larger one-base neighbor in the sample; base qualities were not kept. The data originate from a study of metastatic and nonmetastatic thyroid tumors (dated by TCRdb to between 2020 and 2021). In terms of the full investigation: The researchers compared repertoires between peripheral blood samples and tumor or nodule tissue samples from patients with malignant or benign thyroid disease. Overall study outcomes, separate from this receptor: In both blood and tumor samples, malignant tumors were reported to have significantly higher TCR beta diversity than benign nodules.

Receptor amplification or capture employed PCR. Sequencing instrument: Illumina HiSeq 4000. High-throughput sequencing was used to profile the TCR beta-chain CDR3 region of each patient. The original pipeline was this. CDR3 differences across clinicopathological groups were used to build a classifier for discriminating distant-metastatic papillary thyroid cancer patients. To measure repertoire diversity the researchers used the Shannon index, while the Morisita-Horn index served to gauge how similar the tumor and blood repertoires were. The raw public data were reprocessed by TCRdb itself: fastp quality trimming at Q25, MiXCR clonotype calling, in-frame beta chains only. None of the V and J calls come from the authors' own analysis; TCRdb made them. The sample data list 20,000 to 25,000 clones, and nearly 25% of these were observed just once. The top ten clones comprise 5.5% to 6.5% of the sample.

The CDR3 goes from the cysteine to the phenylalanine over 14 residues. Solely the CDR3 DNA is kept, with 42 bases framed from the first base. From a lookup of the germline V gene, CDR1 and CDR2 are SGHRS and YFSETQ. The V and J ends are trimmed by 0 bases and 0 bases, leaving 3 bases between them. None of the patients had been given any treatment before thyroid surgery. The study retrospectively analysed patient clinical samples collected from the early 2010s to the late 2010s using T-cell receptor beta sequencing. The clonotype originates from a female donor with papillary thyroid cancer or a benign thyroid nodule (not recorded which). Some clones in this sample may be carry-over from other donors' samples. This sequence uses TRBV5-1 and TRBJ1-4; no D gene is confidently identified. Material for sequencing was tumor tissue. The CDR3 is CASSLVPTNEKLFF. The nucleotide sequence reads as follows: TGCGCCAGCAGCTTGGTTCCAACTAATGAAAAACTGTTTTTT.